Presented here are 9 T cell receptor beta chains from one specimen sequenced in a study of T-cell reconstitution after alpha-beta-depleted transplantation in children. It was with unique molecular identifiers that the TCRbeta library was prepared. TCRdb reprocessed the PCR reads with MiXCR, giving one entry per CDR3 protein. The repertoire holds hundreds of thousands of distinct CDR3 sequences, about an eighth seen once, with 0.79% in the top ten. The sample was PBMCs, taken before TCRalphabeta/CD19-depleted stem cell transplant. These receptors came from a girl aged 2 to 9 with congenital amegakaryocytic thrombocytopenia, due to receive a stem cell transplant.

This clonotype was detected many times. The chain recombines TRBV7-8 with TRBJ1-1; tentatively, D is TRBD1 (5 bases). Germline V gene data show CDR1 as SGHVS and CDR2 as FQNEAQ. Trimming cost V 1 base and J 0 bases, with 9 bases left between them. The CDR3 extends over 15 amino acids. The CDR3 bases are TGTGCCAGCAGCTTAGTAAGGGGCTTGAACACTGAAGCTTTCTTT. This encodes CASSLVRGLNTEAFF.

The genes are TRBV11-2 and TRBJ2-1; 10 bases agree with TRBD2. This CDR3 spans 19 amino acids. Germline loops: CDR1 SGHAT, CDR2 FQNNGV. J lost 1 base, V lost 8 bases, and 17 bases had no gene match. CDR3 sequence (DNA): TGTGCCAGCTATGTTATGGACAGACTGACTAGCGGGTCCTACAATGAGCAGTTCTTC. Translated: CASYVMDRLTSGSYNEQFF.

The sample holds many counts of this clonotype. This chain connects TRBV12-3 or TRBV12-4 to TRBJ2-1; the D gene is possibly TRBD1 (5 bases). V dropped 8 bases and J dropped 5 bases, with 10 bases sitting between them. The CDR3 is 12 residues long. CDR3 nucleotide sequence: TGTGCCAGCCTGGACATTCACAATGAGCAGTTCTTC. Translating gives CASLDIHNEQFF.

This clonotype occurred many times. The chain links TRBV7-6 to TRBJ2-7; D uncertain. This CDR3 spans 13 amino acids. V was clipped by 0 bases and J by 7 bases, with 10 bases between them. Germline lookup yields CDR1 SGHVS and CDR2 FNYEAQ. The CDR3 loop reads CASSLASGREQYF. The CDR3, as DNA: TGTGCCAGCAGCTTAGCTTCGGGCAGGGAGCAGTACTTC.

The gene calls are TRBV28 and TRBJ2-7; no firm D call. Germline lookup yields CDR1 MDHEN and CDR2 SYDVKM. V lost 3 bases and J lost 2, with 11 bases in between. This CDR3 has 14 residues. CDR3 nucleotide sequence: TGTGCCAGCAGTTTTTCTCCAGGACCCTACGAGCAGTACTTC. Its protein product is CASSFSPGPYEQYF. The variable domain in full, with the rest retrieved from reference TRBV28 and TRBJ2-7, is DVKVTQSSRYLVKRTGEKVFLECVQDMDHENMFWYRQDPGLGLRLIYFSYDVKMKEKGDIPEGYSVSREKKERFSLILESASTNQTSMYLCASSFSPGPYEQYFGPGTRLTVT.

The chain is built from TRBV7-8 and TRBJ2-6; possible D gene TRBD1, 5 bases. Germline CDR1 reads SGHVS; CDR2 reads FQNEAQ. V was pared by 5 bases and J by 0 bases, with 11 bases between. The CDR3 is made up of 16 amino acids. The CDR3 reads CASSPQDTSGANVLTF. The CDR3, as DNA: TGTGCCAGCAGCCCCCAGGACACCTCTGGGGCCAACGTCCTGACTTTC.

This clonotype was counted only a few times. V and J are TRBV11-3 and TRBJ2-5; D may be TRBD1 or TRBD2 (5 bases each). The CDR3 has 14 amino acids. In germline, CDR1 is SGHNT, CDR2 YENEEA. The V and J ends lost 4 bases and 2 bases respectively, with 11 bases between them. CDR3 amino acids: CASSWDGFQETQYF. In DNA form, the CDR3 reads TGTGCCAGCAGCTGGGACGGGTTTCAAGAGACCCAGTACTTC.

The rearrangement links TRBV20-1 to TRBJ2-1, with TRBD2 identical over 10 bases. The V segment lost 0 bases and the J segment 12 bases; nucleotides outside the gene matches: 8. The CDR3 consists of 14 residues. Germline lookup yields CDR1 DFQATT and CDR2 SNEGSKA (reference sequence). The chain's CDR3 is CSARDRLAGVSQFF. DNA for the CDR3: TGCAGTGCTAGAGATCGCCTAGCGGGAGTTTCGCAGTTCTTC.

Notes on this clonotype: A clone one base away is much larger, so this may be a read error. The genes are TRBV6-1 and TRBJ2-5; TRBD2 matches 8 bases. There are 16 residues in the CDR3. Losses at the gene ends were 8 bases for V and 2 bases for J; bases not matched to a gene: 13. Germline V gene data show CDR1 as MNHNS and CDR2 as SASEGT. CDR3 bases: TGTGCCAGCTGTGCATTGAGCGGGAGCGTTCAAGAGACCCAGTACTTC. This translates into CASCALSGSVQETQYF.